This TCR beta chain is drawn from a study of PD-L1 blockade in urothelial cancer. Study summary: Prior chemotherapy regimens per patient numbered 0 to 3.

Time point: peripheral blood 6 weeks after treatment start. CDR3 length: 19 residues. Trimming pared 0 bases from V and 2 bases from J, leaving 21 bases between. Germline lookup yields CDR1 SGHRS and CDR2 YFSETQ. Sequencing was performed with immunoSEQ multiplex PCR; in TCRdb, only in-frame clones are kept and a portion is missing. The table has some 22,000 clones, about 93% seen once; the top ten hold about 11%. The chain recombines TRBV5-1 with TRBJ1-5; a weak D match, TRBD1 (6 bases). The sample was PBMCs, taken around atezolizumab (anti-PD-L1) treatment. This receptor was identified in a woman aged 60 to 75 with urothelial cancer. The CDR3 sequence: CASSLVTGQKVDGNQPQHF. The CDR3 DNA follows: TGCGCCAGCAGCTTGGTGACAGGCCAGAAGGTGGATGGCAATCAGCCCCAGCATTTT.